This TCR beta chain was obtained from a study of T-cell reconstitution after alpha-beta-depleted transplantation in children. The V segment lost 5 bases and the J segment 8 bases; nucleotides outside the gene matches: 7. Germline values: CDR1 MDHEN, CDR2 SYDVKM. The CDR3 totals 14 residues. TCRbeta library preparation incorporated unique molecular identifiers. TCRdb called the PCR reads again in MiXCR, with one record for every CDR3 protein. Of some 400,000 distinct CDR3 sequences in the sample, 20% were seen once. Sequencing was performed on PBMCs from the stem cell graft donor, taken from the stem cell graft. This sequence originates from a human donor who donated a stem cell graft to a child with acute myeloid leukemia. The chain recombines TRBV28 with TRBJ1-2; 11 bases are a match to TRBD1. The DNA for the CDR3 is TGTGCCAGCAGTCCACCGGACAGGGGGCACGGCTACACCTTC. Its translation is CASSPPDRGHGYTF.